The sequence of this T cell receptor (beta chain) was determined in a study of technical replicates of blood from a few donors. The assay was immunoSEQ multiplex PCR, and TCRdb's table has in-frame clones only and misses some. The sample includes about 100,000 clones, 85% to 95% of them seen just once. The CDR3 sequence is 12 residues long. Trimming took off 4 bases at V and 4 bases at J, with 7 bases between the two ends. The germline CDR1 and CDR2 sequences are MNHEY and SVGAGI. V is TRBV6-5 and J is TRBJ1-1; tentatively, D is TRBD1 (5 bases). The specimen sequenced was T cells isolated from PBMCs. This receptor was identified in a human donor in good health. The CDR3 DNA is TGTGCCAGCAGTTTGACAGTCACTGAAGCTTTCTTT. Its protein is CASSLTVTEAFF.